This T cell receptor beta chain is from a study of blood T cell repertoires in COVID-19. This clone has a single count. Allocation to cohorts depended on clinical history reported by the participants. This CDR3 spans 13 amino acids. Germline CDR1 and CDR2: SGDLS and YYNGEE. Trimming took off 0 bases at V and 5 bases at J, with 9 bases between the two ends. Sequencing was performed with immunoSEQ multiplex PCR; in TCRdb, only in-frame clones are kept and a portion is missing. The table lists some 200,000 clones, 75% to 90% of them singletons. The rearrangement uses TRBV9 and TRBJ2-7, with D tentatively TRBD2 (5 bases). The receptor was derived from a woman between 18 and 30 years old in a cohort exposed to, infected with or recovered from COVID-19 (not recorded which). The sequenced sample consisted of PBMCs or T cells enriched from blood (not recorded which). The CDR3 bases are TGTGCCAGCAGCGTAGCTCCCGGGAACGAGCAGTACTTC. Translation gives CASSVAPGNEQYF.